One sample yielded the 27 T cell receptor beta chains listed below, sequenced in a study of T cell repertoires in cytomegalovirus infection. Antigens for these TCRs are unknown. TCRdb itself ran the reads through MiXCR, one entry per CDR3 protein. The sample consists of roughly 990,000 distinct CDR3 sequences, around 30% of them appearing once. The sequenced sample was cultured CD8+ T cells from PBMCs, obtained from culture after CMV antigen stimulation. The receptors shown here come from a human donor in good health (CMV status not recorded). Some clones in this sample may be carry-over from other donors' samples.

This sequence joins TRBV12-3 or TRBV12-4 and TRBJ2-1; D is perhaps TRBD2 (7 bases). V was cut by 7 bases and J by 2 bases, with 15 bases left in between. The CDR3 consists of 15 residues. CDR3: CASTTGGSAYNEQFF. In DNA form, the CDR3 reads TGTGCCAGCACGACGGGGGGCAGCGCCTACAATGAGCAGTTCTTC.

This clonotype turned up a few times. The J gene is TRBJ2-6, the V gene TRBV4-1; 8 bases map to TRBD2. The V gene's germline CDR1 is MGHRA and CDR2 YSYEKL. With 4 bases clipped from V and 0 bases from J, the junction kept 8 bases outside the gene matches. The CDR3 is 18 amino acids. The CDR3 DNA sequence: TGCGCCAGCAGCCGCTTAGCGGGGACCGTCTCTGGGGCCAACGTCCTGACTTTC. It translates to CASSRLAGTVSGANVLTF.

This clonotype came up a few times. The V and J genes are TRBV5-1 and TRBJ1-1; 7 bases match TRBD1. Trimming took 7 bases from V and 4 from J; bases not matched to a gene: 13. The CDR3 has 15 residues. CDR1 is SGHRS, CDR2 YFSETQ, per germline. The CDR3 nucleotides are TGCGCCAGCGCCTCTGTCGACAGGGAAACCACTGAAGCTTTCTTT. Translating gives CASASVDRETTEAFF. The variable domain in full, completed from reference TRBV5-1 and TRBJ1-1, reads KAGVTQTPRYLIKTRGQQVTLSCSPISGHRSVSWYQQTPGQGLQFLFEYFSETQRNKGNFPGRFSGRQFSNSRSEMNVSTLELGDSALYLCASASVDRETTEAFFGQGTRLTVV.

The chain uses TRBV4-2 and TRBJ1-3, with a weak D call TRBD1 (5 bases). The V gene's germline CDR1 is LGHNA and CDR2 YNFKEQ. The CDR3 is 18 amino acids. Trimming cost V 0 bases and J 0 bases, with 15 bases left between them. The CDR3 protein is CASSQDNRDASSGNTIYF. The CDR3 DNA sequence: TGTGCCAGCAGCCAAGATAACCGGGACGCAAGCTCTGGAAACACCATATATTTT.

The chain carries TRBV6-5 and TRBJ1-2; D is unresolved. The CDR3 consists of 14 residues. The germline V gene encodes CDR1 MNHEY and CDR2 SVGAGI. V was cut by 0 bases and J by 4 bases, with 9 bases left in between. The CDR3 here is CASSYSPQGYGYTF. CDR3 nucleotide sequence: TGTGCCAGCAGTTACTCTCCTCAAGGCTATGGCTACACCTTC.

The chain joins TRBV5-5 to TRBJ2-1, with D perhaps matching TRBD1 or TRBD2 (6 bases each). The germline gives CDR1 SGHKS, CDR2 YYEKEE (reference sequence). V was pared by 0 bases and J by 1 base, with 11 bases between. The CDR3 contains 16 residues. This CDR3 reads CASSLGRGASYNEQFF. The CDR3, as DNA: TGTGCCAGCAGCTTGGGAAGGGGGGCTTCCTACAATGAGCAGTTCTTC.

The chain couples TRBV6-6 to TRBJ2-3; D gene uncertain. The CDR3 extends over 17 amino acids. Trimming shortened V by 5 bases and J by 3 bases, and 21 bases separated the two germline ends. Germline CDR1 is MNHNY and CDR2 is SVGAGI (reference sequence). CDR3 region: CASSPRLVVPGTDTQYF. The DNA of the CDR3 is TGTGCCAGCAGTCCCCGGTTAGTAGTTCCTGGGACAGATACGCAGTATTTT.

The sample holds a few counts of this clonotype. The CDR3 protein is CASSYSIERSTGELFF. The CDR3 DNA follows: TGTGCCAGCAGTTACTCGATAGAGAGAAGCACCGGGGAGCTGTTTTTT. The rearrangement joins TRBV6-5 to TRBJ2-2; no definite D call. CDR1 is MNHEY and CDR2 is SVGAGI in the germline V gene. The V end lost 0 bases, the J end lost 4 bases, and 12 bases lay between the germline ends. The CDR3 covers 16 residues.

This clonotype has a handful of counts. J is TRBJ2-5 and V is TRBV7-6; D possibly matches TRBD1 or TRBD2 (6 bases each). Germline assignment: CDR1 SGHVS and CDR2 FNYEAQ. The CDR3 spans 15 residues. The ends were cut back, 5 bases at V and 2 bases at J, with 15 bases in the middle. CDR3 sequence (DNA): TGTGCCAGCAGCCAATCGCCGGGGGCGCAAGAGACCCAGTACTTC. Translating it yields CASSQSPGAQETQYF.

The table lists this clonotype with many counts. V and J are TRBV5-8 and TRBJ1-6; 9 positions agree with TRBD1. Germline CDR1 SGHTS, CDR2 YDEGEE. V lost 0 bases, J lost 10 bases, and 5 bases stayed unmatched. The CDR3 has 15 amino acids. The CDR3 reads CASSLGDREGSPLHF. The CDR3 nucleotides read TGTGCCAGCAGCTTGGGGGACAGGGAAGGCTCACCCCTCCACTTT.

The CDR3 bases are TGCGCCAGCAGGCGGCTAGCGGGGGGGCCGGATGAGCAGTTCTTC. It yields the protein CASRRLAGGPDEQFF. The rearrangement joins TRBV4-1 to TRBJ2-1; 12 bases line up with TRBD2. V lost 6 bases to trimming and J lost 8 bases; unmatched junction nucleotides: 8. The CDR3 totals 15 residues. Germline V gene lookup returns CDR1 MGHRA and CDR2 YSYEKL.

The chain combines TRBV5-4 with TRBJ1-3, with D unresolved. Per the germline V gene, CDR1 is SGHNT and CDR2 is YYREEE (reference sequence). Trimming stripped 5 bases from V and 0 bases from J, with 12 bases between. The CDR3 covers 15 residues. The CDR3 region is CASRPGISSGNTIYF. CDR3 nucleotide sequence: TGTGCCAGCAGACCCGGGATCAGCTCTGGAAACACCATATATTTT. Variable domain in full (rest from reference TRBV5-4 and TRBJ1-3): ETGVTQSPTHLIKTRGQQVTLRCSSQSGHNTVSWYQQALGQGPQFIFQYYREEENGRGNFPPRFSGLQFPNYSSELNVNALELDDSALYLCASRPGISSGNTIYFGEGSWLTVV.

V is TRBV7-9 and J is TRBJ2-5; tentative D call: TRBD2 (7 bases). V lost 5 bases, J lost 5 bases, and 21 bases lay in between. Germline assignment: CDR1 SEHNR and CDR2 FQNEAQ (reference sequence). The CDR3 spans 16 residues. In nucleotides, the CDR3 is TGTGCCAGCAGCGCGCGCTCGGGGGGCGCAAGGGAGACCCAGTACTTC. Its protein is CASSARSGGARETQYF.

This chain links TRBV2 with TRBJ2-7, with D perhaps TRBD2 (7 bases). Germline V CDR1 and CDR2: SNHLY, FYNNEI. The V and J ends lost 2 bases and 5 bases respectively, with 22 bases between them. The CDR3 runs to 17 residues. The CDR3 coding sequence is TGTGCCAGCAGTGAATGTTGGGAGGGGGAAGCTCCGGACGAGCAGTACGTC. Translation: CASSECWEGEAPDEQYV.

Points on this clonotype: Just one base apart from a much larger clone, this may be a read error. V gene TRBV7-6 combines with J gene TRBJ2-2, with 7 bases matching TRBD1. The CDR3 extends over 14 amino acids. From germline, CDR1 is SGHVS and CDR2 FNYEAQ. The CDR3 sequence is CVSLDRVATGELFF. Written as DNA, the CDR3 is TGTGTCAGTTTAGACAGGGTCGCCACCGGGGAGCTGTTTTTT. Based on the CDR3 plus reference TRBV7-6 and TRBJ2-2, the full variable domain is GAGVSQSPRYKVTKRGQDVALRCDPISGHVSLYWYRQALGQGPEFLTYFNYEAQQDKSGLPNDRFSAERPEGSISTLTIQRTEQRDSAMYRCVSLDRVATGELFFGEGSRLTVL.

The V gene is TRBV10-3, the J gene TRBJ1-6; tentative D call: TRBD1 (6 bases). CDR1 and CDR2 from the germline V gene are ENHRY and SYGVKD. V lost 7 bases and J lost 3, with 10 bases in between. The CDR3 sequence is 14 residues long. CDR3 bases: TGTGCCATCACGGACAGTATCTATAATTCACCCCTCCACTTT. It yields the protein CAITDSIYNSPLHF.

This clonotype was detected a few times. The genes are TRBV7-6 and TRBJ1-4; no clear D. This CDR3 has 17 amino acids. Germline CDR1 SGHVS, CDR2 FNYEAQ. V was trimmed by 5 bases and J by 0 bases, leaving 16 bases between them. In DNA form, the CDR3 reads TGTGCCAGCAGCGCCGGGAAGACTCTCGCAACTAATGAAAAACTGTTTTTT. Its protein product is CASSAGKTLATNEKLFF.

There are a few counts of this clonotype. The chain carries TRBV7-2 and TRBJ1-2; TRBD1 matches at 12 bases. Germline CDR1 reads SGHTA; CDR2 reads FQGNSA. V shed 3 bases and J 5 bases; nucleotides not matched to a gene: 7. This CDR3 has 16 amino acids. CDR3 sequence: CASSFRDRGRVYGYTF. The DNA of the CDR3 is TGTGCCAGCAGCTTCCGGGACAGGGGGCGCGTTTATGGCTACACCTTC.

The chain couples TRBV12-3 or TRBV12-4 to TRBJ2-7; 7 positions agree with TRBD1. This CDR3 is 15 amino acids long. V was clipped by 3 bases and J by 2 bases; unmatched bases: 7. This CDR3 is CASSFSGTETYEQYF. The CDR3 coding sequence is TGTGCCAGCAGTTTCTCCGGGACAGAGACCTACGAGCAGTACTTC.

Regarding this clonotype: At one of its ends the junction is not consistent with the germline gene, which may arise from a read error. V usage is TRBV7-6 and J usage is TRBJ2-3; D perhaps matches TRBD1 (5 bases). The germline gives CDR1 SGHVS, CDR2 FNYEAQ. The CDR3 runs 16 residues. The CDR3 DNA reads as TGTGTCAGCAGCAATCCGACAGATAAAAGCACAGATACGCAGTATTTT. This sequence encodes CVSSNPTDKSTDTQYF.

V usage is TRBV7-9 and J usage is TRBJ2-5, with a possible D match to TRBD1 (6 bases). Germline loops: CDR1 SEHNR, CDR2 FQNEAQ (reference sequence). Trimming left V 4 bases short and J 2 bases short, with 11 bases between. There are 14 residues in the CDR3. The CDR3 region is CASSSDRRQETQYF. The CDR3 bases are TGTGCCAGCAGCTCAGACAGGAGACAAGAGACCCAGTACTTC.

This clonotype was recorded a few times. The CDR3 DNA is TGTGCCAGCAGTTATGGGGGCGGAAGCTCCTACAATGAGCAGTTCTTC. Translating gives CASSYGGGSSYNEQFF. This rearrangement joins TRBV6-6 to TRBJ2-1, with TRBD1 as a possible D gene (6 bases). The V gene lost 3 bases and the J gene lost 0 bases, with 12 bases spanning the gap. From germline, CDR1 is MNHNY and CDR2 SVGAGI (reference sequence). This CDR3 contains 16 residues.

In its sample, this clonotype was seen many times. This chain links TRBV4-1 with TRBJ2-7; 8 bases align to TRBD1. Germline trimming cut 2 bases from V and 7 bases from J; bases unmatched to any gene: 10. Germline-derived CDR1 and CDR2 are MGHRA and YSYEKL. This CDR3 is built from 15 residues. CDR3 sequence: CASSQLLTGAFEQYF. The CDR3 DNA sequence: TGCGCCAGCAGCCAACTGTTGACAGGGGCGTTTGAGCAGTACTTC.

Only a few counts were recorded for this clonotype. The genes are TRBV19 and TRBJ2-3, with TRBD2 matching 11 bases. Trimming removed 3 bases from V and 2 bases from J; junction bases left unmatched: 10. This CDR3 contains 18 residues. CDR1 LNHDA and CDR2 SQIVND come from the germline V gene (reference sequence). DNA for the CDR3: TGTGCCAGTAGTATGTTGGTAGCGGGGGGGGACTACACAGATACGCAGTATTTT. Residues: CASSMLVAGGDYTDTQYF.

The rearrangement links TRBV7-8 to TRBJ2-5; 9 bases map to TRBD2. The V gene's germline CDR1 is SGHVS and CDR2 FQNEAQ. V gave up 5 bases and J gave up 4 bases; unmatched junction bases: 5. The CDR3 loop spans 14 amino acids. The CDR3 DNA sequence: TGTGCCAGCAGCGCAGGGACTAGCAGAGAGACCCAGTACTTC. Protein sequence: CASSAGTSRETQYF.

This clonotype was counted between two and nine times. The chain employs TRBV7-8 and TRBJ1-2; possibly TRBD1 for D (5 bases). CDR1 and CDR2 from the germline V gene are SGHVS and FQNEAQ. V was cut by 3 bases and J by 0 bases, with 17 bases left in between. This CDR3 is 17 amino acids long. CDR3 bases: TGTGCCAGCAGCTTTTTTCTTGGGGAGGGACCTAACTATGGCTACACCTTC. Its translation is CASSFFLGEGPNYGYTF.

This clonotype was seen more than once but under ten times. The gene calls are TRBV7-6 and TRBJ1-1; tentatively, D is TRBD1 (5 bases). Per the germline V gene, CDR1 is SGHVS and CDR2 is FNYEAQ. The CDR3 runs to 15 residues. V was clipped by 7 bases and J by 2 bases, with 17 bases between them. The CDR3 DNA reads TGTGCCAGCACCGCGGCCCAGGGTCTTAACACTGAAGCTTTCTTT. It encodes CASTAAQGLNTEAFF. The variable domain in full, with the rest retrieved from reference TRBV7-6 and TRBJ1-1, is GAGVSQSPRYKVTKRGQDVALRCDPISGHVSLYWYRQALGQGPEFLTYFNYEAQQDKSGLPNDRFSAERPEGSISTLTIQRTEQRDSAMYRCASTAAQGLNTEAFFGQGTRLTVV.